One and the same sample provided the 22 T cell receptor beta chains below, sequenced in a study of blood T cell repertoires in COVID-19. The protocol was immunoSEQ multiplex PCR, while the TCRdb copy is restricted to in-frame clones and leaves out a portion. The sample lists about 370,000 clones; around 87% were seen once. Sample: peripheral blood. The receptors stem from a woman in her twenties or thirties with COVID-19, enrolled during active disease.

The genes are TRBV2 and TRBJ2-1; 10 bases are shared with TRBD2. The CDR3 totals 16 residues. V shed 6 bases, J shed 0 bases, and the junction held 5 bases outside the gene matches. The germline gives CDR1 SNHLY, CDR2 FYNNEI. CDR3 residues: CASSLLAGASYNEQFF. The CDR3 DNA reads TGTGCCAGCAGCCTCCTAGCGGGAGCCTCCTACAATGAGCAGTTCTTC.

The chain links TRBV30 to TRBJ2-1, with D perhaps TRBD1 (5 bases). This CDR3 is 11 amino acids long. Germline V gene data show CDR1 as GTSNPN and CDR2 as SVGIG (reference sequence). V gave up 4 bases and J gave up 9 bases, with 10 bases separating them. CDR3: CAWTTGFEQFF. Written as DNA, the CDR3 is TGTGCCTGGACTACAGGATTTGAGCAGTTCTTC.

The V gene is TRBV6-5, the J gene TRBJ1-2; 9 nucleotides align to TRBD1. This CDR3 contains 15 residues. The V gene end was trimmed by 2 bases and the J gene end by 4 bases; junction bases not matched to a gene: 5. The germline V gene encodes CDR1 MNHEY and CDR2 SVGAGI. The CDR3 reads CASSYHGGQGYGYTF. In DNA, the CDR3 is TGTGCCAGCAGTTACCACGGGGGACAGGGCTATGGCTACACCTTC.

This clone is large (0.1 to 1%) within its sample. The chain is built from TRBV6-2 or TRBV6-3 and TRBJ2-7; D perhaps matches TRBD2 (6 bases). Trimming took off 2 bases at V and 7 bases at J, with 9 bases between the two ends. The CDR3 covers 12 residues. Germline V gene sequence: CDR1 MNHEY, CDR2 SVGEGT. The chain's CDR3 is CASSYAGNEQYF. The CDR3 nucleotides read TGTGCCAGCAGTTACGCGGGAAATGAGCAGTACTTC.

Here the CDR3 DNA reads TGTGCCAGCAGTTTCGGTTTGGCGGGAGAGACCTACGAGCAGTACTTC. It encodes CASSFGLAGETYEQYF. The gene calls are TRBV6-5 and TRBJ2-7; 7 bases fit TRBD2. The CDR3 spans 16 residues. Germline V gene sequence: CDR1 MNHEY, CDR2 SVGAGI. V shed 4 bases, J shed 2 bases, and the junction held 11 bases outside the gene matches.

Only one count was recorded for this clone. This chain links TRBV7-2 with TRBJ1-6, with D perhaps matching TRBD1 (5 bases). Germline assignment: CDR1 SGHTA and CDR2 FQGNSA. The CDR3 is 15 residues long. With 0 bases removed from V and 10 bases from J, the gap between germline ends came to 13 bases. The DNA of the CDR3 is TGTGCCAGCAGCTTAGCGATCGGGGGTCGATCACCCCTCCACTTT. It encodes CASSLAIGGRSPLHF.

V and J are TRBV7-2 and TRBJ2-7; 12 nucleotides agree with TRBD2. The CDR3 has 19 residues. J gave up 0 bases and V 1 base, and 10 bases lay outside the gene matches. Germline V CDR1 and CDR2: SGHTA, FQGNSA. The CDR3 here is CASSLGTSGRPFSSYEQYF. Here the CDR3 DNA reads TGTGCCAGCAGCTTAGGAACTAGCGGGAGGCCCTTTAGCTCCTACGAGCAGTACTTC. The entire variable domain, with the rest obtained from reference TRBV7-2 and TRBJ2-7, is as follows: GAGVSQSPSNKVTEKGKDVELRCDPISGHTALYWYRQSLGQGLEFLIYFQGNSAPDKSGLPSDRFSAERTGGSVSTLTIQRTQQEDSAVYLCASSLGTSGRPFSSYEQYFGPGTRLTVT.

The rearrangement links TRBV9 to TRBJ2-2; tentative D call: TRBD2 (5 bases). V dropped 0 bases and J dropped 6 bases, with 15 bases sitting between them. The germline CDR1 and CDR2 sequences are SGDLS and YYNGEE. CDR3 length: 16 amino acids. This CDR3 is CASSVEGGFYSGELFF. The CDR3 DNA follows: TGTGCCAGCAGCGTAGAGGGCGGGTTTTACTCCGGGGAGCTGTTTTTT. Looking up the rest from reference TRBV9 and TRBJ2-2 gives the full variable domain: DSGVTQTPKHLITATGQRVTLRCSPRSGDLSVYWYQQSLDQGLQFLIQYYNGEERAKGNILERFSAQQFPDLHSELNLSSLELGDSALYFCASSVEGGFYSGELFFGEGSRLTVL.

This clone was recorded a few times. This chain links TRBV28 with TRBJ1-5; D is unresolved. CDR3 length equals 14 residues. Looked up from germline, CDR1 is MDHEN and CDR2 is SYDVKM. Trimming pared 7 bases from V and 5 bases from J, leaving 15 bases between. The CDR3 sequence: CASKEAEFHQPQHF. CDR3 nucleotide sequence: TGTGCCAGCAAGGAGGCGGAGTTTCATCAGCCCCAGCATTTT.

This rearrangement joins TRBV7-2 to TRBJ2-7; D gene uncertain. Germline assignment: CDR1 SGHTA and CDR2 FQGNSA. The CDR3 loop spans 14 amino acids. V was trimmed by 3 bases and J by 3 bases, leaving 12 bases between them. In nucleotides, the CDR3 is TGTGCCAGCAGCTTGTACGCCACTGACTACGAGCAGTACTTC. This sequence encodes CASSLYATDYEQYF.

The V call is TRBV28, the J call TRBJ2-1, with 8 bases identical to TRBD2. This CDR3 is built from 17 residues. Germline loops: CDR1 MDHEN, CDR2 SYDVKM. Germline trimming cut 5 bases from V and 5 bases from J; bases unmatched to any gene: 14. Written as DNA, the CDR3 is TGTGCCAGCAGTCCTCCTCTCATAGCGGGGACCGACAATGAGCAGTTCTTC. Translation gives CASSPPLIAGTDNEQFF.

This clone has only a few counts. This chain links TRBV2 with TRBJ2-3, with 8 bases lining up with TRBD2. J gave up 5 bases and V 7 bases, and 8 bases lay outside the gene matches. The CDR3 contains 14 residues. Per the germline V gene, CDR1 is SNHLY and CDR2 is FYNNEI. The CDR3 bases are TGTGCCAGCACACGGGAGGGTGTGGGAGATACGCAGTATTTT. Translating gives CASTREGVGDTQYF.

This clone has only one observation. The chain combines TRBV30 with TRBJ1-1; D unresolved. CDR1 is GTSNPN and CDR2 is SVGIG in the germline V gene (reference sequence). Trimming left V 0 bases short and J 0 bases short, with 5 bases between. This CDR3 has 13 residues. The CDR3 loop reads CAWSVPLNTEAFF. CDR3 DNA sequence: TGTGCCTGGAGTGTCCCTTTGAACACTGAAGCTTTCTTT.

This clone was counted a few times. CDR3 in DNA: TGTGCCAGCAGCCGCGCCTATGTCACCGGGGAGCTGTTTTTT. Translated: CASSRAYVTGELFF. The V and J genes are TRBV5-6 and TRBJ2-2, with D hard to call. The germline V and J ends were trimmed by 4 bases and 4 bases, with 11 bases remaining between them. The germline V gene has CDR1 SGHDT and CDR2 YYEEEE. This CDR3 is 14 amino acids long.

CDR3: CASSLLGRAYNYGYTF. The CDR3 DNA is TGTGCCAGCAGTTTATTAGGCAGGGCATATAACTATGGCTACACCTTC. The chain has TRBV28 and TRBJ1-2; tentatively, D is TRBD1 (5 bases). V shed 1 base and J shed 1 base, with 13 bases lying between them. Germline V lookup: CDR1 MDHEN, CDR2 SYDVKM. This CDR3 has 16 residues.

V gene TRBV5-1 combines with J gene TRBJ1-2; 9 bases match TRBD1. This CDR3 is 15 amino acids long. Germline CDR1 reads SGHRS; CDR2 reads YFSETQ. The V and J ends lost 4 bases and 3 bases, in that order; junction bases with no gene match: 7. The CDR3: CASSAGQGFDYGYTF. DNA of the CDR3: TGCGCCAGCAGCGCCGGACAGGGGTTCGACTATGGCTACACCTTC.

The chain employs TRBV5-5 and TRBJ1-2; D is undetermined. V was pared by 5 bases and J by 0 bases, with 5 bases between. The CDR3 consists of 12 residues. Germline values: CDR1 SGHKS, CDR2 YYEKEE (reference sequence). The CDR3 sequence: CASSEANYGYTF. CDR3 sequence (DNA): TGTGCCAGCAGTGAGGCTAACTATGGCTACACCTTC.

This chain links TRBV5-1 with TRBJ2-2, with unresolved D. Germline CDR1 reads SGHRS; CDR2 reads YFSETQ. This CDR3 comprises 13 residues. Trimming shortened V by 0 bases and J by 7 bases, and 7 bases separated the two germline ends. The CDR3 reads CASSLETVGELFF. CDR3 DNA: TGCGCCAGCAGCTTGGAAACTGTCGGGGAGCTGTTTTTT.

The CDR3 coding sequence is TGTGCCAGCTCACCGAGCGGACAGTATGAAGGCTACACCTTC. The encoded protein is CASSPSGQYEGYTF. The chain employs TRBV18 and TRBJ1-2; perhaps TRBD1 as D (6 bases). Trimming shortened V by 3 bases and J by 8 bases, and 16 bases separated the two germline ends. In germline, CDR1 is KGHSH, CDR2 LQKENI. The CDR3 consists of 14 residues.

The chain recombines TRBV30 with TRBJ1-3, with unresolved D. Germline values: CDR1 GTSNPN, CDR2 SVGIG (reference sequence). The V gene lost 2 bases and the J gene lost 3 bases, with 11 bases spanning the gap. The CDR3 is 14 residues long. Written as DNA, the CDR3 is TGTGCCTGGAGTTCGGGGTCCGATGGAAACACCATATATTTT. Translation: CAWSSGSDGNTIYF.

The chain recombines TRBV6-5 with TRBJ2-7; tentatively, D is TRBD1 (6 bases). Germline V CDR1 and CDR2: MNHEY, SVGAGI. V gave up 11 bases and J gave up 5 bases, with 13 bases separating them. The CDR3 contains 11 residues. The CDR3 DNA sequence: TGTGCCTCAGCCCAGGGGCACGAGCAGTACTTC. It is translated as CASAQGHEQYF.

A single count supports this clone. The rearrangement links TRBV5-1 to TRBJ2-2, with a tentative D call TRBD2 (5 bases). CDR1 and CDR2 from the germline V gene are SGHRS and YFSETQ. V was pared by 2 bases and J by 3 bases, with 14 bases between. The CDR3 runs 16 residues. This CDR3 is CASSLLLGRDTGELFF. DNA of the CDR3: TGCGCCAGCAGCTTATTATTGGGGAGAGACACCGGGGAGCTGTTTTTT.